A single sample is the source of the 2 T cell receptor beta chains below, sequenced in a study of blood T cells in healthy people across ages. Together with a sample-barcoded 5' primer, a J-beta primer mix was included in a second PCR lasting roughly 6 to 12 cycles. Each CDR3 protein is one row after TCRdb ran MiXCR on the 5' RACE reads. The sample contains 600,000 to 650,000 distinct CDR3 sequences, roughly 58% of which appear only once. The sample consisted of blood. All receptors come from a man in his 60s in good health.

V gene TRBV28 combines with J gene TRBJ2-3; D gene uncertain. CDR3 length: 12 amino acids. V shed 9 bases and J shed 2 bases, with 9 bases lying between them. Germline assignment: CDR1 MDHEN and CDR2 SYDVKM. CDR3 sequence reads: CASHTSTDTQYF. CDR3 nucleotide sequence: TGTGCCAGTCACACTTCCACAGATACGCAGTATTTT.

This clonotype was seen just once. This rearrangement joins TRBV6-6 to TRBJ1-2, with D possibly TRBD1 on 5 matching bases. CDR1 and CDR2 from the germline V gene are MNHNY and SVGAGI (reference sequence). Between the trimmed V and J ends, which lost 5 bases and 6 bases, there was a span of 13 bases. There are 13 residues in the CDR3. DNA for the CDR3: TGTGCCAGCAGTCAGGACCCAGGGAATGGCTACACCTTC. Amino acid sequence: CASSQDPGNGYTF.